Each of the 13 T cell receptor beta chains below was sequenced from the same sample in a study of T cells in Graves' hyperthyroidism and ophthalmopathy. Authors of the study amplified TCR beta CDR3 regions from RNA transcripts. TCR CDR3 regions were first amplified by RT-PCR with HTBI primers. One entry per CDR3 protein, called by TCRdb with MiXCR from the multiplex PCR reads. This table has under 400,000 distinct CDR3 sequences, around 25% appearing once. Sequencing used blood. All receptors come from a man aged 50 or older with Graves' hyperthyroidism.

This clonotype was found once. V is TRBV28 and J is TRBJ1-2; D is uncertain. This CDR3 is built from 14 residues. V was trimmed by 6 bases and J by 4 bases, leaving 15 bases between them. The germline V gene has CDR1 MDHEN and CDR2 SYDVKM. The CDR3 spells CASRSPGEVYGYTF. In nucleotides, the CDR3 is TGTGCCAGCAGGTCACCGGGAGAAGTCTATGGCTACACCTTC.

The chain recombines TRBV9 with TRBJ2-3, with 12 bases matching TRBD2. Germline CDR1 reads SGDLS; CDR2 reads YYNGEE. Trimming cost V 6 bases and J 5 bases; bases outside gene matches: 7. The CDR3 length is 15 residues. The CDR3 nucleotides are TGTGCCAGCATCAGGGGGACTAGCGGGCTAGATACGCAGTATTTT. This gives the protein CASIRGTSGLDTQYF.

The chain joins TRBV30 to TRBJ2-1, with TRBD2 matching 7 bases. There are 15 residues in the CDR3. The J segment lost 0 bases and the V segment lost 5 bases, leaving 7 bases of the junction unmatched. Germline CDR1 and CDR2: GTSNPN and SVGIG (reference sequence). CDR3 residues: CAWWSGGGSYNEQFF. CDR3 DNA: TGTGCCTGGTGGTCTGGCGGGGGCTCCTACAATGAGCAGTTCTTC.

This clonotype was detected only a few times. This chain uses TRBV11-3 with TRBJ1-1; D gene uncertain. Trimming took off 1 base at V and 4 bases at J, with 16 bases between the two ends. This CDR3 has 16 residues. CDR1 is SGHNT and CDR2 is YENEEA in the germline V gene. The DNA for the CDR3 is TGTGCCAGCAGCTTAGCCCAAGGGAGGGCAACCACTGAAGCTTTCTTT. Amino acids: CASSLAQGRATTEAFF.

The gene calls are TRBV12-3 or TRBV12-4 and TRBJ2-6; D is unclear. The CDR3 has 13 amino acids. The V gene lost 7 bases and the J gene lost 2 bases, with 6 bases spanning the gap. The CDR3 region is CASTTPGANVLTF. The CDR3 coding sequence is TGTGCCAGCACCACGCCTGGGGCCAACGTCCTGACTTTC.

The gene calls are TRBV20-1 and TRBJ2-1; a possible D gene is TRBD2 (5 bases). CDR1 is DFQATT, CDR2 SNEGSKA, per germline (reference sequence). The CDR3 is made up of 12 amino acids. V gave up 0 bases and J gave up 12 bases, with 12 bases separating them. DNA of the CDR3: TGCAGTGCTAGAGATCGGGGTCGGGGGCAGTTCTTC. Translating gives CSARDRGRGQFF.

About this clonotype: A much larger clone lies a single base off, so this may be a read error. CDR3 protein: CSIGHGNTEAFF. The DNA for the CDR3 is TGCAGCATTGGTCACGGGAACACTGAAGCTTTCTTT. The gene calls are TRBV29-1 and TRBJ1-1; no definite D call. Trimming removed 8 bases from V and 1 base from J, with 11 bases in between. Germline loops: CDR1 SQVTM, CDR2 ANQGSEA. CDR3 length equals 12 residues.

This clonotype has at least ten counts. The chain links TRBV3-1 to TRBJ1-1, with D unresolved. CDR1 and CDR2 (germline): LGHDT, YNNKEL (reference sequence). Trimming removed 4 bases at V and 1 base at J, with 13 bases between. This CDR3 has 15 amino acids. CDR3 in amino acids: CASSPGPRQNTEAFF. Here the CDR3 DNA reads TGTGCCAGCAGCCCCGGGCCCAGACAGAACACTGAAGCTTTCTTT.

This clonotype was picked up many times. The J gene is TRBJ2-3, the V gene TRBV10-1; unclear D gene. The V and J ends lost 4 bases and 2 bases respectively, with 10 bases between them. The CDR3 spans 14 residues. Germline CDR1 and CDR2: WNHNN and SYGVQD (reference sequence). CDR3 amino acids: CASSVGSYTDTQYF. The DNA of the CDR3 is TGCGCCAGCAGTGTTGGTAGCTACACAGATACGCAGTATTTT.

In this sample, this clonotype turned up many times. J is TRBJ2-1 and V is TRBV11-1; 10 bases match TRBD1. This CDR3 has 16 amino acids. CDR1 is SGHAT, CDR2 FQDESV, per germline (reference sequence). Germline trimming cut 5 bases from V and 5 bases from J; bases unmatched to any gene: 9. CDR3 nucleotides: TGTGCCAGCAGCCCTACAGGACAGGGGGTTCACAATGAGCAGTTCTTC. It translates to CASSPTGQGVHNEQFF.

Many counts were recorded for this clonotype. J is TRBJ2-5 and V is TRBV3-1; 8 bases fit TRBD2. V was clipped by 1 base and J by 7 bases; unmatched bases: 2. The CDR3 is 13 amino acids. Germline CDR1 and CDR2: LGHDT and YNNKEL (reference sequence). The CDR3 loop is CASSQVAGSTQYF. The CDR3 bases are TGTGCCAGCAGCCAAGTAGCGGGATCGACCCAGTACTTC.

This clonotype was observed a few times. The chain couples TRBV11-3 to TRBJ2-7, with D perhaps TRBD1 or TRBD2 (5 bases each). This CDR3 is built from 15 residues. Germline V gene sequence: CDR1 SGHNT, CDR2 YENEEA. Trimming took 3 bases from V and 3 from J, leaving 15 bases between them. The CDR3 bases are TGTGCCAGCAGCTTCACCGGGACGGATATCTACGAGCAGTACTTC. It specifies CASSFTGTDIYEQYF.

The chain employs TRBV5-1 and TRBJ1-4, with D perhaps TRBD1 (5 bases). CDR1 and CDR2 from the germline V gene are SGHRS and YFSETQ. V gave up 4 bases and J gave up 6 bases, with 13 bases separating them. The CDR3 totals 14 residues. The CDR3 here is CASSARTWDEKLFF. CDR3 nucleotide sequence: TGCGCCAGCAGCGCCCGGACATGGGATGAAAAACTGTTTTTT.